This section outlines one TCR beta chain sequence together with its context. This sample is part of a study of blood T cell repertoires in COVID-19. CDR3 size: 14 residues. V was clipped by 0 bases and J by 8 bases, with 10 bases between them. Per the germline V gene, CDR1 is MNHEY and CDR2 is SVGAGI. Some clones are missing from TCRdb's copy, which holds only in-frame ones; the method was immunoSEQ multiplex PCR. The table shows hundreds of thousands of clones, with about 87% occurring only once. The V call is TRBV6-5, the J call TRBJ2-2, with D possibly TRBD2 on 5 matching bases. Sequenced: PBMCs or T cells enriched from blood (not recorded which). The sequence was obtained from a woman between 45 and 60 years old who had recovered from COVID-19. The CDR3 spells CASSYSKEAGELFF. CDR3 nucleotides: TGTGCCAGCAGTTACTCGAAGGAGGCAGGGGAGCTGTTTTTT.